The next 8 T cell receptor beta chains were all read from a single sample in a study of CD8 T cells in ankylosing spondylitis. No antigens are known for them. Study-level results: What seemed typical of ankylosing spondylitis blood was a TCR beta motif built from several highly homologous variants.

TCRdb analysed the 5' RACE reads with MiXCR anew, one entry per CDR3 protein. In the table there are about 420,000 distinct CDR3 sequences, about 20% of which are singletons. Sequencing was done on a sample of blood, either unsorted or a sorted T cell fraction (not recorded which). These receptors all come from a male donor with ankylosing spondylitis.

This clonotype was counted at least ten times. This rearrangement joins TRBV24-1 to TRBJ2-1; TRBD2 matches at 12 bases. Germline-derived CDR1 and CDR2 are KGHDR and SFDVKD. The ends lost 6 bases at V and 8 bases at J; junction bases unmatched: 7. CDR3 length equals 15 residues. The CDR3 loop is CATSLLAGGAHEQFF. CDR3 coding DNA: TGTGCCACCAGTTTACTAGCGGGAGGTGCCCATGAGCAGTTCTTC.

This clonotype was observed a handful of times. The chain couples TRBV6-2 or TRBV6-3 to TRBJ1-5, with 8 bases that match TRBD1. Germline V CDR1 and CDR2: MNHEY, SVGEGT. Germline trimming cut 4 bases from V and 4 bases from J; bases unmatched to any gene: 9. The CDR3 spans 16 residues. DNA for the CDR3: TGTGCCAGCAGTTTCCAAGGACAGGGATGGAATCAGCCCCAGCATTTT. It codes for CASSFQGQGWNQPQHF.

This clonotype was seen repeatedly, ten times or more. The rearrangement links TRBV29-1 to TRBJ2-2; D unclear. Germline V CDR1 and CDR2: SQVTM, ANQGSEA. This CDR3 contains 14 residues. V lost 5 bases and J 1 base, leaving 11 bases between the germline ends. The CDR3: CSVSTVQNTGELFF. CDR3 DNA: TGCAGCGTTAGCACCGTCCAGAACACCGGGGAGCTGTTTTTT.

CDR3 bases: TGTGCCAGCAGTGAAGCTGGACAGGGCGGAGATACGCAGTATTTT. It specifies CASSEAGQGGDTQYF. The genes are TRBV2 and TRBJ2-3, with 8 nucleotides matching TRBD1. This CDR3 is 15 amino acids long. CDR1 SNHLY and CDR2 FYNNEI come from the germline V gene. The trim removed 0 bases at V and 5 bases at J, leaving 4 bases unmatched.

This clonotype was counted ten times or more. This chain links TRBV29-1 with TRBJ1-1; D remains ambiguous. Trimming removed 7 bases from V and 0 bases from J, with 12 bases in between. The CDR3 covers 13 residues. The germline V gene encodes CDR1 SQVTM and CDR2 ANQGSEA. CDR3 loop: CSAGSGVNTEAFF. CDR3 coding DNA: TGCAGCGCTGGGTCCGGCGTGAACACTGAAGCTTTCTTT.

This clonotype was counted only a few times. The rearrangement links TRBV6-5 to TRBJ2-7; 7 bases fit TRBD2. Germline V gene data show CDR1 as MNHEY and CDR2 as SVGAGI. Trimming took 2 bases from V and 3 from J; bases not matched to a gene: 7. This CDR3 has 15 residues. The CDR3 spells CASSYTERDHYEQYF. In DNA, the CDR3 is TGTGCCAGCAGTTACACCGAGCGGGACCACTACGAGCAGTACTTC.

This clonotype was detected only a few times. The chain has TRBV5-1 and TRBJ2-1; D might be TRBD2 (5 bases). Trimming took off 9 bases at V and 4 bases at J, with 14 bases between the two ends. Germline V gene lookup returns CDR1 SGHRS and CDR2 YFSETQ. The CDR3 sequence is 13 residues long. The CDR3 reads CAMSGLEYNEQFF. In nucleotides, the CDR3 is TGCGCCATGTCAGGACTCGAGTACAATGAGCAGTTCTTC.

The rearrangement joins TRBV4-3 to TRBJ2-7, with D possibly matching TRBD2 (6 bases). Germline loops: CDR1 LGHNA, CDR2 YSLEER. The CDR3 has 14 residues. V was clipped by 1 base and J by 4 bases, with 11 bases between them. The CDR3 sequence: CASSQVDGSYEQYF. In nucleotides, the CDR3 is TGCGCCAGCAGCCAAGTGGACGGGAGTTACGAGCAGTACTTC.